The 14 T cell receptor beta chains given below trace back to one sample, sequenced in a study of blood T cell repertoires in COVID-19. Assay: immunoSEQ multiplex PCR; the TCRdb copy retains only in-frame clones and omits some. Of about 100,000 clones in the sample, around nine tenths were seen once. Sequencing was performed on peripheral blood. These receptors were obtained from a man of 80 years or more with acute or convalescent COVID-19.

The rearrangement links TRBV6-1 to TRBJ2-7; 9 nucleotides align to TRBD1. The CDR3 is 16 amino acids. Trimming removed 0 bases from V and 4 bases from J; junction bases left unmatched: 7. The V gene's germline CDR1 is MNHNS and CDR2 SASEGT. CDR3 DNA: TGTGCCAGCAGTGAAGCCATGTGGGGACAGGGATACGAGCAGTACTTC. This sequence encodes CASSEAMWGQGYEQYF.

CDR3 protein: CASSQWDLRRNEQFF. CDR3 nucleotides: TGCGCCAGCAGTCAATGGGACTTACGGAGGAATGAGCAGTTCTTC. The chain combines TRBV23-1 with TRBJ2-1; D possibly corresponds to TRBD2 (6 bases). TRBV23-1 is labeled an ORF, and its function is uncertain. Trimming removed 1 base at V and 7 bases at J, with 14 bases between. CDR3 length: 15 residues.

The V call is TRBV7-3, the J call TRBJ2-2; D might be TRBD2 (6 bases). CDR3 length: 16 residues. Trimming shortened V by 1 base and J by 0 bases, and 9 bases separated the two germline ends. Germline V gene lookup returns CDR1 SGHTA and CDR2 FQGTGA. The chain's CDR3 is CASSLMAGTNTGELFF. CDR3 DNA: TGTGCCAGCAGCTTAATGGCGGGAACGAACACCGGGGAGCTGTTTTTT.

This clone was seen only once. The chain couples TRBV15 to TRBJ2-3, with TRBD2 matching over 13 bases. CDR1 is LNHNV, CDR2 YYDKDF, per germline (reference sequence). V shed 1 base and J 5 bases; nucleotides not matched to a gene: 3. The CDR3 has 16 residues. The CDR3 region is CATSRAGTSGKDTQYF. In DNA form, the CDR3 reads TGTGCCACCAGCAGAGCTGGGACTAGCGGGAAAGATACGCAGTATTTT.

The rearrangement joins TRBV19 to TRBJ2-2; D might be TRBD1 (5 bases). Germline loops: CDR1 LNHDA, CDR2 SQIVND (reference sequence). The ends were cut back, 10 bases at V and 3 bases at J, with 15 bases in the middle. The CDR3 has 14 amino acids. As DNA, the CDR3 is TGTGCCACCCTAGACAGTCTGTACACCGGGGAGCTGTTTTTT. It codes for CATLDSLYTGELFF. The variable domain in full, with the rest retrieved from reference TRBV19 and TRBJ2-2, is DGGITQSPKYLFRKEGQNVTLSCEQNLNHDAMYWYRQDPGQGLRLIYYSQIVNDFQKGDIAEGYSVSREKKESFPLTVTSAQKNPTAFYLCATLDSLYTGELFFGEGSRLTVL.

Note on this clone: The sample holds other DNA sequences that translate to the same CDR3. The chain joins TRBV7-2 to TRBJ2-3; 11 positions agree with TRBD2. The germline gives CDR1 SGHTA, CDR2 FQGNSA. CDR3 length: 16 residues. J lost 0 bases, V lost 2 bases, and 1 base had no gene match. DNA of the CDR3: TGTGCCAGCAGCTTACGGACTAGCGGGAGCACAGATACGCAGTATTTT. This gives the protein CASSLRTSGSTDTQYF.

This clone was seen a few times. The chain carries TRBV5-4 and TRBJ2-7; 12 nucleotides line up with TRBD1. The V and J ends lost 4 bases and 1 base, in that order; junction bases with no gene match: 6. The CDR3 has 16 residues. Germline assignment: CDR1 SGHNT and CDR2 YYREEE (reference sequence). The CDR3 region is CASSEGQGAGSYEQYF. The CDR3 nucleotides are TGTGCCAGCAGCGAGGGACAGGGGGCGGGGTCCTACGAGCAGTACTTC.

The CDR3 loop is CSVDKQGRTEAFF. The CDR3 DNA reads TGCAGCGTTGACAAACAGGGCAGGACTGAAGCTTTCTTT. The chain is built from TRBV29-1 and TRBJ1-1; possible D gene TRBD1, 6 bases. From germline, CDR1 is SQVTM and CDR2 ANQGSEA. The CDR3 length is 13 residues. Trimming cost V 3 bases and J 5 bases, with 13 bases left between them. The full variable domain, with the rest looked up from reference TRBV29-1 and TRBJ1-1, is SAVISQKPSRDICQRGTSLTIQCQVDSQVTMMFWYRQQPGQSLTLIATANQGSEATYESGFVIDKFPISRPNLTFSTLTVSNMSPEDSSIYLCSVDKQGRTEAFFGQGTRLTVV.

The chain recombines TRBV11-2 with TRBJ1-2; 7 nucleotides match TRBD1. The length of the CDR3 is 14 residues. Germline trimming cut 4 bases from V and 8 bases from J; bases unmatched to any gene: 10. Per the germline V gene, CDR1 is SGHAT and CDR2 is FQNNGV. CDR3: CASSSAGQESGYTF. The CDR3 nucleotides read TGTGCCAGCAGCTCAGCAGGACAGGAATCCGGCTACACCTTC.

This chain's CDR3 is CASSLGSYEQYF. CDR3 in DNA: TGTGCCAGCAGCTTGGGCAGCTACGAGCAGTACTTC. The chain combines TRBV11-2 with TRBJ2-7, with D unclear. In germline, CDR1 is SGHAT, CDR2 FQNNGV. Deletions cut 3 bases from V and 3 bases from J, with 6 bases between. The CDR3 is 12 amino acids.

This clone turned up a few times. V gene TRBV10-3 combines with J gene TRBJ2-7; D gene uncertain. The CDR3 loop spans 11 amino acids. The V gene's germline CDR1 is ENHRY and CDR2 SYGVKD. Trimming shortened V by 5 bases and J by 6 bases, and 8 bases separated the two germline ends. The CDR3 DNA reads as TGTGCCATCAGTACTACGGGCGAGCAGTACTTC. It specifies CAISTTGEQYF.

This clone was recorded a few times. The CDR3 here is CASSLGQGNYEQYF. CDR3 bases: TGTGCCAGCAGCCTGGGACAGGGGAACTACGAGCAGTACTTC. V usage is TRBV7-2 and J usage is TRBJ2-7; 10 bases fit TRBD1. Germline CDR1 SGHTA, CDR2 FQGNSA. After removal of 5 bases from V and 3 bases from J, the junction contained 4 bases not matched to a gene. The CDR3 contains 14 residues.

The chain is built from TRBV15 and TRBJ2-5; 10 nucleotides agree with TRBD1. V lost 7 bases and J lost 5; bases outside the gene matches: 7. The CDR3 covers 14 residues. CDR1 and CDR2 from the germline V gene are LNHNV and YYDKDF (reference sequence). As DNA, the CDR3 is TGTGCCACCACCCGACCGGGACAGGGGGAGACCCAGTACTTC. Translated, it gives CATTRPGQGETQYF.

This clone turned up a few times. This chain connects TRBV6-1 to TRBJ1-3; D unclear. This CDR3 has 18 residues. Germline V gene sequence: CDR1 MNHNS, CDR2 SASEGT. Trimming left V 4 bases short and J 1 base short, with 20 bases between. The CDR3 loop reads CASSVSPPSPFSGNTIYF. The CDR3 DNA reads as TGTGCCAGCAGTGTGTCTCCCCCGAGCCCTTTTTCTGGAAACACCATATATTTT.